These 13 T cell receptor beta chains originate from one sample sequenced in a study of T cell changes during pregnancy in multiple sclerosis. Using immunoSEQ multiplex PCR, the repertoire was profiled, and TCRdb retains in-frame clones only, with some absent. The sample shows about 47,000 clones, around 93% of them seen only once. This sample comprised peripheral blood, obtained in the third trimester of pregnancy. The receptors originated from a female donor with multiple sclerosis, enrolled in a pregnancy study.

The chain joins TRBV28 to TRBJ2-2; 9 bases agree with TRBD2. This CDR3 contains 15 residues. Unmatched junction bases numbered 1, after V lost 3 bases and J lost 2 bases. Germline V gene sequence: CDR1 MDHEN, CDR2 SYDVKM. CDR3: CASSFLAGNTGELFF. The CDR3 DNA follows: TGTGCCAGCAGTTTCCTAGCGGGAAACACCGGGGAGCTGTTTTTT.

The chain carries TRBV19 and TRBJ2-2; 7 bases are a match to TRBD1. There are 16 residues in the CDR3. With 3 bases clipped from V and 2 bases from J, the junction kept 6 bases outside the gene matches. Germline CDR1 reads LNHDA; CDR2 reads SQIVND (reference sequence). DNA for the CDR3: TGTGCCAGTAGTATTCCGGACAGGAGAAACACCGGGGAGCTGTTTTTT. This encodes CASSIPDRRNTGELFF.

The J gene is TRBJ2-1, the V gene TRBV5-6, with TRBD2 matching over 8 bases. The V segment lost 5 bases and the J segment 2 bases; nucleotides outside the gene matches: 9. The CDR3 spans 16 residues. The germline V gene has CDR1 SGHDT and CDR2 YYEEEE. DNA of the CDR3: TGTGCCAGCAGGAAAGGACGGGGGGGGACCTACAATGAGCAGTTCTTC. Protein: CASRKGRGGTYNEQFF.

The rearrangement joins TRBV5-1 to TRBJ1-1; D ambiguous. Trimming shortened V by 0 bases and J by 1 base, and 7 bases separated the two germline ends. The CDR3 is made up of 14 amino acids. Germline values: CDR1 SGHRS, CDR2 YFSETQ. CDR3 sequence: CASSLDSPNTEAFF. The CDR3 nucleotides are TGCGCCAGCAGCTTGGACAGCCCGAACACTGAAGCTTTCTTT.

The chain links TRBV5-4 to TRBJ2-7; tentatively, D is TRBD1 (6 bases). Germline-derived CDR1 and CDR2 are SGHNT and YYREEE (reference sequence). V was pared by 4 bases and J by 2 bases, with 10 bases between. The CDR3 spans 13 residues. In nucleotides, the CDR3 is TGTGCCAGCAGCGCGACAGGTACCTACGAGCAGTACTTC. Amino acid sequence: CASSATGTYEQYF. The whole variable domain, remainder taken from reference TRBV5-4 and TRBJ2-7, is ETGVTQSPTHLIKTRGQQVTLRCSSQSGHNTVSWYQQALGQGPQFIFQYYREEENGRGNFPPRFSGLQFPNYSSELNVNALELDDSALYLCASSATGTYEQYFGPGTRLTVT.

The rearrangement joins TRBV18 to TRBJ2-2, with 9 bases matching TRBD1. Germline V gives CDR1 KGHSH, CDR2 LQKENI. V lost 2 bases, J lost 3 bases, and 7 bases stayed unmatched. The CDR3 length is 17 residues. The CDR3 loop reads CASSPRRTGVYTGELFF. The CDR3 nucleotides read TGTGCCAGCTCACCAAGAAGGACAGGGGTGTACACCGGGGAGCTGTTTTTT. Variable domain in full (rest from reference TRBV18 and TRBJ2-2): NAGVMQNPRHLVRRRGQEARLRCSPMKGHSHVYWYRQLPEEGLKFMVYLQKENIIDESGMPKERFSAEFPKEGPSILRIQQVVRGDSAAYFCASSPRRTGVYTGELFFGEGSRLTVL.

This rearrangement joins TRBV25-1 to TRBJ2-3, with 10 bases identical to TRBD1. This CDR3 has 15 residues. The ends lost 2 bases at V and 3 bases at J; junction bases unmatched: 2. Germline V gives CDR1 MGHDK, CDR2 SYGVNS. The CDR3 spells CASSEGTGVTDTQYF. Written as DNA, the CDR3 is TGTGCCAGCAGTGAAGGGACAGGGGTAACAGATACGCAGTATTTT.

This clone turned up a few times. CDR3: CASSFGHLAGGPRETQYF. CDR3 bases: TGTGCCAGCAGCTTCGGCCATCTAGCGGGAGGGCCGCGAGAGACCCAGTACTTC. The chain has TRBV7-3 and TRBJ2-5, with 12 bases that match TRBD2. The V and J ends lost 3 bases and 4 bases, in that order; junction bases with no gene match: 12. The CDR3 totals 18 residues. Germline CDR1 reads SGHTA; CDR2 reads FQGTGA.

This chain links TRBV25-1 with TRBJ2-4; D is unresolved. In germline, CDR1 is MGHDK, CDR2 SYGVNS. This CDR3 is 12 amino acids long. The V end was cut by 10 bases, the J end by 5 bases, with 12 bases between. The CDR3 region has the DNA TGTGCCAACCCCGCGCCGCAAAACATTCAGTACTTC. The encoded protein is CANPAPQNIQYF.

This chain connects TRBV25-1 to TRBJ1-4, with 12 bases lining up with TRBD1. The CDR3 is 13 residues long. The trim removed 9 bases at V and 8 bases at J, leaving 4 bases unmatched. Per the germline V gene, CDR1 is MGHDK and CDR2 is SYGVNS. The CDR3 loop reads CARAGTGGEKLFF. As DNA, the CDR3 is TGTGCCAGAGCTGGGACAGGGGGCGAAAAACTGTTTTTT.

V is TRBV6-1 and J is TRBJ2-5; D may be TRBD1 (6 bases). With 2 bases removed from V and 1 base from J, the gap between germline ends came to 14 bases. The CDR3 is 16 residues long. The V gene's germline CDR1 is MNHNS and CDR2 SASEGT. The CDR3 reads CASSERTAWAQETQYF. DNA for the CDR3: TGTGCCAGCAGTGAACGGACAGCCTGGGCCCAAGAGACCCAGTACTTC.

The J gene is TRBJ2-1, the V gene TRBV11-2; 8 bases are shared with TRBD2. Germline lookup yields CDR1 SGHAT and CDR2 FQNNGV. This CDR3 has 14 amino acids. The V and J ends lost 8 bases and 5 bases, in that order; junction bases with no gene match: 8. The CDR3 region is CASLGREAHNEQFF. As DNA, the CDR3 is TGTGCCAGCCTGGGGCGGGAGGCACACAATGAGCAGTTCTTC.

The chain carries TRBV19 and TRBJ2-1, with 8 bases lining up with TRBD2. This CDR3 is built from 15 residues. CDR1 is LNHDA, CDR2 SQIVND, per germline (reference sequence). With V trimmed by 3 bases and J by 9 bases, 10 bases remained unmatched. For the CDR3, the DNA is TGTGCCAGTAGTATCGAGAATAGCGGGAAGGGTGAGCAGTTCTTC. It codes for CASSIENSGKGEQFF.